What follows are 3 T cell receptor beta chains derived from one specimen sequenced in a study of shared clonotypes between healthy human individuals. Method: immunoSEQ multiplex PCR; TCRdb's copy keeps in-frame clones and lacks some. The sample consists of about 640,000 clones, less than 80% of them appearing once. The source material was memory CD4+ T cells sorted from blood. The subset here: CD45RA-negative fraction. These receptors were collected from a woman aged 30 to 39 in good health.

A few counts support this clone. The chain couples TRBV29-1 to TRBJ2-1, with 7 nucleotides matching TRBD2. This CDR3 comprises 14 residues. J gave up 2 bases and V 6 bases, and 7 bases lay outside the gene matches. Germline V gene sequence: CDR1 SQVTM, CDR2 ANQGSEA. The CDR3: CSVQPSGAYNEQFF. The CDR3 bases are TGCAGCGTCCAACCTAGCGGAGCCTACAATGAGCAGTTCTTC.

The J gene is TRBJ1-5, the V gene TRBV6-1; 7 bases fit TRBD1. Germline values: CDR1 MNHNS, CDR2 SASEGT. There are 16 residues in the CDR3. Trimming removed 4 bases from V and 4 bases from J; junction bases left unmatched: 10. CDR3 sequence reads: CASSGRGGTANQPQHF. As DNA, the CDR3 is TGTGCCAGCAGTGGACGAGGTGGGACAGCTAATCAGCCCCAGCATTTT.

V usage is TRBV2 and J usage is TRBJ1-2, with D possibly being TRBD1 (6 bases). CDR1 is SNHLY and CDR2 is FYNNEI in the germline V gene. The germline V and J ends were trimmed by 6 bases and 2 bases, with 13 bases remaining between them. The CDR3 has 14 residues. Written as DNA, the CDR3 is TGTGCCAGCAGACGCACAGGGACCAACTATGGCTACACCTTC. It specifies CASRRTGTNYGYTF.